The table lists the clone carrying this T cell receptor (beta chain) with a count of one. Per the germline V gene, CDR1 is SGHTS and CDR2 is YDEGEE. The CDR3 spans 15 residues. V was clipped by 4 bases and J by 10 bases; unmatched bases: 14. These data are taken from a study of control samples from healthy donors and cancer patients. Profiled with immunoSEQ multiplex PCR; TCRdb holds only in-frame clones, not every one. The table includes about 180,000 clones, about 92% detected once. The chain has TRBV5-8 and TRBJ2-1, with 7 positions matching TRBD2. Sequenced material: blood. This TCR came from a man aged 25 to 45 in good health. The CDR3 DNA reads TGTGCCAGCAGCCCTCTGGGCAGCCCGCGGGGGGAGCAGTTCTTC. Encoded protein: CASSPLGSPRGEQFF.